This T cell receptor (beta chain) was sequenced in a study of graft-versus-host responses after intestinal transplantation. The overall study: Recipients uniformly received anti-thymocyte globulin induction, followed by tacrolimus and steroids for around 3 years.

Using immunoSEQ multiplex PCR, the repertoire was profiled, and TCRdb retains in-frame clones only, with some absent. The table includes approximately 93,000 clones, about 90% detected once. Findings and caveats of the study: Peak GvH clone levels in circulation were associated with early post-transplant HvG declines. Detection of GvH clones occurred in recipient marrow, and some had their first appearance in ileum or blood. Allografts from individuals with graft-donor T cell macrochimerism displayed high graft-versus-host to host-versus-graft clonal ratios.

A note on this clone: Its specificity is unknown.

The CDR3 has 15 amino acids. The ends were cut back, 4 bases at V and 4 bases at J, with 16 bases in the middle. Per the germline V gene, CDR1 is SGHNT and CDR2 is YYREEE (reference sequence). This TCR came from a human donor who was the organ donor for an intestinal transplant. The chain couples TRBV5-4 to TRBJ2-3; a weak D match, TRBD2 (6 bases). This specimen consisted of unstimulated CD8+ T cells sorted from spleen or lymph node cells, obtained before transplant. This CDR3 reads CASSGYGGQSDTQYF. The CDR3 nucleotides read TGTGCCAGCAGCGGTTACGGGGGTCAATCAGATACGCAGTATTTT.